This TCR beta chain was documented in a study of blood T cell repertoires in COVID-19. Germline trimming cut 4 bases from V and 5 bases from J; bases unmatched to any gene: 9. The CDR3 has 15 residues. CDR1 is MDHEN, CDR2 SYDVKM, per germline. Here immunoSEQ multiplex PCR was the method, and the copy in TCRdb shows in-frame clones only, minus some. This table has 99,000 or so clones, roughly 80% appearing once. The clonotype originates from a man aged 55 to 70 with acute or convalescent COVID-19. V and J are TRBV28 and TRBJ2-5, with TRBD2 identical over 8 bases. Sequencing used peripheral blood. The CDR3 region is CASSYGLAGRETQYF. The CDR3 DNA reads as TGTGCCAGCAGTTATGGCTTAGCGGGAAGGGAGACCCAGTACTTC.